Shown below are 11 T cell receptor beta chains from a single sample sequenced in a study of cytomegalovirus exposure and HLA in healthy donors. 13 Jbeta primers and 60 Vbeta primers were used for the PCR. Profiling relied on immunoSEQ multiplex PCR, and the TCRdb table lists in-frame clones only, not all of them. The sample lists about 160,000 clones, 65% to 90% occurring once. Sample: PBMCs. These TCRs come from a woman aged 18 to 35 in good health and CMV-seronegative.

The genes are TRBV30 and TRBJ1-5; D is undetermined. The germline gives CDR1 GTSNPN, CDR2 SVGIG (reference sequence). The CDR3 has 15 residues. V lost 8 bases, J lost 1 base, and 18 bases lay in between. The CDR3 nucleotides read TGTGCCCTGGAGATCGGCAGGAGGAGCAATCAGCCCCAGCATTTT. Its protein product is CALEIGRRSNQPQHF.

The chain has TRBV27 and TRBJ2-7; TRBD1 agrees at 9 bases. The germline CDR1 and CDR2 sequences are MNHEY and SMNVEV (reference sequence). V shed 5 bases and J 3 bases; nucleotides not matched to a gene: 5. This CDR3 comprises 14 residues. The CDR3, as DNA: TGTGCCAGCAGTGGGACAGGGTTCTACTACGAGCAGTACTTC. Its translation is CASSGTGFYYEQYF.

This chain uses TRBV28 with TRBJ1-2; D might be TRBD1 (5 bases). Looked up from germline, CDR1 is MDHEN and CDR2 is SYDVKM. There are 13 residues in the CDR3. Trimming pared 10 bases from V and 4 bases from J, leaving 16 bases between. Here the CDR3 reads CAIAADSSYGYTF. The CDR3 nucleotides read TGTGCCATCGCGGCCGACAGTTCCTATGGCTACACCTTC.

The rearrangement links TRBV6-5 to TRBJ2-3; D perhaps matches TRBD1 (5 bases). Trimming took off 2 bases at V and 8 bases at J, with 14 bases between the two ends. Germline V CDR1 and CDR2: MNHEY, SVGAGI. The CDR3 runs to 14 residues. This CDR3 reads CASSYGQGEATQYF. DNA for the CDR3: TGTGCCAGCAGTTACGGGCAGGGTGAAGCTACGCAGTATTTT.

The chain has TRBV6-5 and TRBJ2-1; 7 bases are a match to TRBD2. This CDR3 contains 15 residues. Trimming cost V 9 bases and J 6 bases; bases outside gene matches: 14. The germline CDR1 and CDR2 sequences are MNHEY and SVGAGI. CDR3 sequence: CASNPTSVNFNEQFF. The CDR3, as DNA: TGTGCCAGTAACCCAACTAGCGTTAATTTCAATGAGCAGTTCTTC.

This clone was seen just once. CDR3 residues: CTGTDSYEQYF. DNA of the CDR3: TGCACTGGGACTGACTCCTACGAGCAGTACTTC. This chain connects TRBV20-1 to TRBJ2-7; maybe TRBD2 (6 bases). The V gene's germline CDR1 is DFQATT and CDR2 SNEGSKA (reference sequence). CDR3 length equals 11 residues.

The V and J genes are TRBV2 and TRBJ2-7; the D gene is possibly TRBD1 (5 bases). V was clipped by 7 bases and J by 6 bases, with 7 bases between them. Germline CDR1 SNHLY, CDR2 FYNNEI. The CDR3 totals 10 residues. This CDR3 is CASKGREQYF. The CDR3 DNA reads as TGTGCCAGCAAGGGGCGCGAGCAGTACTTC.

The chain uses TRBV6-5 and TRBJ2-1; D possibly corresponds to TRBD2 (5 bases). The CDR3 sequence is 14 residues long. From germline, CDR1 is MNHEY and CDR2 SVGAGI. The ends were cut back, 2 bases at V and 3 bases at J, with 8 bases in the middle. As DNA, the CDR3 is TGTGCCAGCAGTTACGCCGGGGACTACAATGAGCAGTTCTTC. Amino acids: CASSYAGDYNEQFF.

The chain joins TRBV28 to TRBJ2-3, with 7 positions matching TRBD1. There are 14 residues in the CDR3. CDR1 MDHEN and CDR2 SYDVKM come from the germline V gene. The V and J ends lost 5 bases and 6 bases, in that order; junction bases with no gene match: 8. DNA for the CDR3: TGTGCCAGCAGTCCCCGGACAGGTTTCGATACGCAGTATTTT. Translating gives CASSPRTGFDTQYF.

The chain combines TRBV10-3 with TRBJ1-2, with 7 bases fitting TRBD1. Germline loops: CDR1 ENHRY, CDR2 SYGVKD. The CDR3 has 14 residues. Trimming cost V 11 bases and J 2 bases; bases outside gene matches: 11. In DNA form, the CDR3 reads TGTGCCTCCTTGGGGGACAGATCGAACTATGGCTACACCTTC. The encoded protein is CASLGDRSNYGYTF.

This clone was seen a few times. The gene calls are TRBV6-5 and TRBJ1-3; D may be TRBD1 (6 bases). Germline V gives CDR1 MNHEY, CDR2 SVGAGI. V was trimmed by 6 bases and J by 11 bases, leaving 11 bases between them. The CDR3 consists of 11 residues. In DNA, the CDR3 is TGTGCCAGCAGGAGGGGGTACGCCATATATTTT. Protein sequence: CASRRGYAIYF.